Sequencing of this T cell receptor beta chain was carried out in a study of T cell responses to AZD1222 COVID-19 vaccine. Whole-study context: It was second doses at about 4 or about 12 weeks that were pooled.

Measured with immunoSEQ multiplex PCR; TCRdb has only the in-frame clones, and not every one. The sample holds under 200,000 clones, about 90% seen once. V was clipped by 7 bases and J by 2 bases, with 12 bases between them. Germline loops: CDR1 MDHEN, CDR2 SYDVKM. The CDR3 loop spans 15 amino acids. This receptor was taken from an adult in good health. V gene TRBV28 combines with J gene TRBJ1-6, with D possibly matching TRBD1 (5 bases). The sequenced sample was peripheral blood, obtained on day 0 of AZD1222 vaccination. The CDR3 DNA reads TGTGCCAGCACCTCGGTGGGGGCCTATAATTCACCCCTCCACTTT. Its translation: CASTSVGAYNSPLHF.